Listed here are 16 T cell receptor beta chains from one sample, sequenced in a study of blood T cell repertoires in COVID-19. Data came from immunoSEQ multiplex PCR; TCRdb stores just in-frame clones and leaves some out. The table records about 160,000 clones, about 81% of them present only once. The material sequenced was peripheral blood. Source of these receptors: a human donor in a cohort sampled during active COVID-19.

CDR3 in DNA: TGCGCCAGCAGCTCCGGTTTAGGTCAGGGGATGTTTAAGAACACTGAAGCTTTCTTT. Its translation: CASSSGLGQGMFKNTEAFF. This sequence joins TRBV5-1 and TRBJ1-1; maybe TRBD1 (6 bases). The V gene lost 3 bases and the J gene lost 1 base, with 25 bases spanning the gap. Germline-derived CDR1 and CDR2 are SGHRS and YFSETQ. The CDR3 length is 19 residues.

The rearrangement links TRBV5-5 to TRBJ1-5, with 10 bases that match TRBD1. J lost 4 bases, V lost 4 bases, and 5 bases had no gene match. Germline values: CDR1 SGHKS, CDR2 YYEKEE (reference sequence). The CDR3 totals 15 residues. CDR3 DNA: TGTGCCAGCAGCGGGACAGGGGAGACTAATCAGCCCCAGCATTTT. It yields the protein CASSGTGETNQPQHF. Variable domain in full (rest from reference TRBV5-5 and TRBJ1-5): DAGVTQSPTHLIKTRGQQVTLRCSPISGHKSVSWYQQVLGQGPQFIFQYYEKEERGRGNFPDRFSARQFPNYSSELNVNALLLGDSALYLCASSGTGETNQPQHFGDGTRLSIL.

This rearrangement joins TRBV3-1 (or the pseudogene TRBV3-2) to TRBJ2-3; TRBD2 matches at 10 bases. The germline V gene has CDR1 LGHDT and CDR2 YNNKEL (reference sequence). V was clipped by 1 base and J by 6 bases; unmatched bases: 7. The CDR3 extends over 16 amino acids. CDR3 sequence: CASSQAVAGGVDTQYF. The CDR3 bases are TGTGCCAGCAGCCAAGCGGTAGCGGGGGGTGTGGATACGCAGTATTTT.

The chain is built from TRBV18 and TRBJ1-1; 9 bases line up with TRBD1. V shed 2 bases, J shed 10 bases, and the junction held 2 bases outside the gene matches. The germline V gene has CDR1 KGHSH and CDR2 LQKENI. The CDR3 is made up of 12 amino acids. In DNA form, the CDR3 reads TGTGCCAGCTCACCAGACAGGGGGAGAGCTTTCTTT. Encoded protein: CASSPDRGRAFF.

The chain recombines TRBV15 with TRBJ2-2; D is ambiguous. The CDR3 sequence is 15 residues long. Germline assignment: CDR1 LNHNV and CDR2 YYDKDF (reference sequence). V lost 3 bases and J 2 bases, leaving 10 bases between the germline ends. CDR3 sequence: CATSRAGINTGELFF. In nucleotides, the CDR3 is TGTGCCACCAGCAGGGCAGGCATAAACACCGGGGAGCTGTTTTTT.

The genes are TRBV21-1 and TRBJ2-7; no DNA check was done on the table's D call, TRBD2. TRBV21-1 is a pseudogene. The CDR3 contains 9 residues. The DNA of the CDR3 is TGTGCCAGCAGCACCCGGGTTCGCTTC. Translated, it gives CASSTRVRF.

This chain links TRBV7-2 with TRBJ1-4; TRBD1 is a possible D gene (5 bases). Per the germline V gene, CDR1 is SGHTA and CDR2 is FQGNSA. Trimming stripped 7 bases from V and 2 bases from J, with 8 bases between. CDR3 length equals 13 residues. Here the CDR3 DNA reads TGTGCCAGCAAGGGGCCGACTAATGAAAAACTGTTTTTT. Its protein product is CASKGPTNEKLFF.

This clone occurred once. The genes are TRBV29-1 and TRBJ2-5, with 11 positions matching TRBD2. Unmatched junction bases numbered 5, after V lost 7 bases and J lost 1 base. Germline V gives CDR1 SQVTM, CDR2 ANQGSEA. The CDR3 consists of 14 residues. CDR3 nucleotides: TGCAGCGCCACGACTAGCGGGGTCCAAGAGACCCAGTACTTC. Its translation is CSATTSGVQETQYF.

The chain is built from TRBV5-4 and TRBJ2-2; TRBD2 might be the D (5 bases). The germline gives CDR1 SGHNT, CDR2 YYREEE (reference sequence). This CDR3 contains 17 residues. Trimming pared 0 bases from V and 0 bases from J, leaving 12 bases between. The CDR3 is CASSLESAGANTGELFF. DNA of the CDR3: TGTGCCAGCAGCTTGGAGTCTGCGGGCGCGAACACCGGGGAGCTGTTTTTT.

The chain joins TRBV14 to TRBJ1-2; 7 bases fit TRBD1. CDR1 SGHDN and CDR2 FVKESK come from the germline V gene. This CDR3 contains 17 residues. With V trimmed by 0 bases and J by 4 bases, 11 bases remained unmatched. CDR3 amino acids: CASSQDRGDSFPYGYTF. CDR3 DNA sequence: TGTGCCAGCAGCCAAGACCGAGGGGACAGCTTTCCCTATGGCTACACCTTC.

This chain connects TRBV6-5 to TRBJ2-2, with 10 bases identical to TRBD2. Trimming took 8 bases from V and 16 from J; bases not matched to a gene: 13. Germline lookup yields CDR1 MNHEY and CDR2 SVGAGI. The length of the CDR3 is 13 residues. This CDR3 reads CASGSSGGRSGFF. For the CDR3, the DNA is TGTGCCAGCGGCTCTAGCGGGGGACGATCGGGGTTTTTT.

This sequence joins TRBV6-1 and TRBJ1-6; TRBD1 is a possible D gene (6 bases). The germline CDR1 and CDR2 sequences are MNHNS and SASEGT. V was cut by 3 bases and J by 7 bases, with 19 bases left in between. The CDR3 is 17 amino acids. The CDR3 region has the DNA TGTGCCAGCAGTGACTATGGACAGCGTTCGAGGAATTCACCCCTCCACTTT. Amino acids: CASSDYGQRSRNSPLHF.

The V and J genes are TRBV10-3 and TRBJ2-2; 9 bases fit TRBD1. This CDR3 comprises 17 residues. CDR1 is ENHRY, CDR2 SYGVKD, per germline. The J segment lost 2 bases and the V segment lost 7 bases, leaving 11 bases of the junction unmatched. CDR3 in amino acids: CAITGTGPVLNTGELFF. As DNA, the CDR3 is TGTGCCATCACCGGGACAGGGCCGGTCCTTAACACCGGGGAGCTGTTTTTT.

V is TRBV15 and J is TRBJ2-5, with a possible D match to TRBD1 (5 bases). CDR3 length: 17 residues. The V and J ends lost 1 base and 1 base respectively, with 16 bases between them. CDR1 and CDR2 from the germline V gene are LNHNV and YYDKDF (reference sequence). The CDR3 DNA sequence: TGTGCCACCAGCAGAGGAAAGGGGCCCACCTCCCAAGAGACCCAGTACTTC. As protein: CATSRGKGPTSQETQYF.

The V gene is TRBV11-3, the J gene TRBJ2-7; TRBD1 is a possible D gene (5 bases). Per germline, CDR1 SGHNT and CDR2 YENEEA. Deletions cut 5 bases from V and 0 bases from J, with 11 bases between. CDR3 length: 14 residues. Written as DNA, the CDR3 is TGTGCCAGCAGCCTTGACAGAAACTCCTACGAGCAGTACTTC. Its translation is CASSLDRNSYEQYF.

This chain connects TRBV3-1 (or the pseudogene TRBV3-2) to TRBJ2-7; 9 positions match TRBD1. CDR1 LGHDT and CDR2 YNNKEL come from the germline V gene (reference sequence). V gave up 5 bases and J gave up 3 bases; unmatched junction bases: 8. CDR3 length: 15 residues. The CDR3 DNA is TGTGCCAGCAGCGCGCCGGGACAGGGCTTCTACGAGCAGTACTTC. Protein sequence: CASSAPGQGFYEQYF.